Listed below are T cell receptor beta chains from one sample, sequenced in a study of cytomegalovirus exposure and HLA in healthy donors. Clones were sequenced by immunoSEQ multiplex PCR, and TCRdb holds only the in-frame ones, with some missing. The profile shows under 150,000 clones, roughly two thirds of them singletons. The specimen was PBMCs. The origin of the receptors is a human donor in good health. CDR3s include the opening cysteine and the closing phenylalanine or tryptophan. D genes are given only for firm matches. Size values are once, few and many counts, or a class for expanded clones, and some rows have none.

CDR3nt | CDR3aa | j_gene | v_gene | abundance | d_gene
TGTGCCAGCAGCCGGACCTGGCGGACATCCCCTTTCCAGCCCCAGCATTTT | CASSRTWRTSPFQPQHF | TRBJ1-5 | TRBV11-3 | - | -
TGTGCCAGCAGTTACGGGACAGGGGGTAACGAGCAGTACTTC | CASSYGTGGNEQYF | TRBJ2-7 | TRBV6-5 | - | TRBD1
TGTGCCATCAGTGAGTCGCTGGGGGAGGGAGCTTTCTTT | CAISESLGEGAFF | TRBJ1-1 | TRBV10-3 | - | -
TGTGCCAGCTCACCTGAGGCGGGAGAAGGTGGCGAGCAGTACTTC | CASSPEAGEGGEQYF | TRBJ2-7 | TRBV18 | - | TRBD2
TGTGCCAGCAGCGGACTCAGTATTGGCACTGAAGCTTTCTTT | CASSGLSIGTEAFF | TRBJ1-1 | TRBV5-4 | - | -
TGTGCCAGCAGCTTCTTTATCTCCTACGAGCAGTACTTC | CASSFFISYEQYF | TRBJ2-7 | TRBV7-2 | - | -
TGCAGCGTTGAAGATCGTAGCGGGAGTTACAATGAGCAGTTCTTC | CSVEDRSGSYNEQFF | TRBJ2-1 | TRBV29-1 | few | TRBD2
TGTGCCTGGAGTCCGGGACAGGGAATTGAGACCCAGTACTTC | CAWSPGQGIETQYF | TRBJ2-5 | TRBV30 | - | TRBD1
TGCAGCGTTGAATCGTACAATGAGCAGTTCTTC | CSVESYNEQFF | TRBJ2-1 | TRBV29-1 | - | -
TGTGCCAGCAGCCCACCTGCGGGTAGTGGAGAAAAACTGTTTTTT | CASSPPAGSGEKLFF | TRBJ1-4 | TRBV7-2 | - | -
TGTGCCAGCAGCTTGGGGACTAGCACAGATACGCAGTATTTT | CASSLGTSTDTQYF | TRBJ2-3 | TRBV5-8 | - | -
TGCGCCAGCAGCCAAGATCCAAGTCTCTGGAGGCCTGAAGCTTTCTTT | CASSQDPSLWRPEAFF | TRBJ1-1 | TRBV4-1 | once | -
TGTGCCAGCAGCACCCGCACCGGACAGGGGGCCCGGGAGACCCAGTACTTC | CASSTRTGQGARETQYF | TRBJ2-5 | TRBV11-3 | few | TRBD1
TGTGCCAGCAGGTATACAGGAACAGGAAACACCATATATTTT | CASRYTGTGNTIYF | TRBJ1-3 | TRBV7-8 | - | -
TGTGCCAGCACCCCAGGATACGAGCAGTACTTC | CASTPGYEQYF | TRBJ2-7 | TRBV7-9 | - | -
TGTGCCACCAGCAGAAACCTGGGGGCGAATTCACCCCTCCACTTT | CATSRNLGANSPLHF | TRBJ1-6 | TRBV15 | - | -
TGTGCCAGCAGTGAAGGGGGAGTGGGCCGGGGCTACACCTTC | CASSEGGVGRGYTF | TRBJ1-2 | TRBV6-1 | - | -
TGTGCCAGCAGCCCAGGAGCGGGGGGGCCCACAGATACGCAGTATTTT | CASSPGAGGPTDTQYF | TRBJ2-3 | TRBV5-5 | - | TRBD2
TGTGCCAGCAGCCTGACAGGGACCCCCTACGAGCAGTACTTC | CASSLTGTPYEQYF | TRBJ2-7 | TRBV28 | - | TRBD1
TGTGCCAGCAGCTTGGACTACTACGAGCAGTACTTC | CASSLDYYEQYF | TRBJ2-7 | TRBV5-6 | few | -
TGTGCCAGCAGTTACACCAGTTCCTACGAGCAGTACTTC | CASSYTSSYEQYF | TRBJ2-7 | TRBV6-5 | - | -
TGTGCCAGCAGCTGGGCGGGGGGCGCGAGCAATCAGCCCCAGCATTTT | CASSWAGGASNQPQHF | TRBJ1-5 | TRBV28 | few | -
TGCGCCAGCAGCTGGACAGGGTCAGGAAACACCATATATTTT | CASSWTGSGNTIYF | TRBJ1-3 | TRBV5-1 | - | TRBD1
TGTGCCAGCAGCTTGGTGACAGGGCAGGGGACCCAGTACTTC | CASSLVTGQGTQYF | TRBJ2-5 | TRBV5-6 | - | TRBD1
TGTGCCAGCAGCTTCAACCGGGACTCAAGAGCAGATACGCAGTATTTT | CASSFNRDSRADTQYF | TRBJ2-3 | TRBV7-9 | - | -
TGTGCCAGCAGCTTAGGAGAAAATCAGCCCCAGCATTTT | CASSLGENQPQHF | TRBJ1-5 | TRBV7-9 | few | -
TGCGCCAGCAGTTGGCGACAGGGTGGAGGGGGAACTGAAGCTTTCTTT | CASSWRQGGGGTEAFF | TRBJ1-1 | TRBV5-1 | - | TRBD1
TGTGCCACCGCAGTCCAGGGCGCAGATACGCAGTATTTT | CATAVQGADTQYF | TRBJ2-3 | TRBV19 | - | -
TGTGCCAGCTCACCACATGAGACAGGGGAAGCTTTCTTT | CASSPHETGEAFF | TRBJ1-1 | TRBV18 | once | TRBD1
TGCGCCAGCAGCTTGATGACAGGGGGAAATCAGCCCCAGCATTTT | CASSLMTGGNQPQHF | TRBJ1-5 | TRBV5-1 | - | TRBD1
TGCGCCAGCAGCCAAGTTAAGGGGTGGGGAACCTACGAGCAGTACTTC | CASSQVKGWGTYEQYF | TRBJ2-7 | TRBV4-1 | - | -
TGTGCCAGCAGCATAGGACAGGGGGCTAGCAATCAGCCCCAGCATTTT | CASSIGQGASNQPQHF | TRBJ1-5 | TRBV11-2 | - | TRBD1
TGTGCCAGCAGCACCCGGACAGGGGCTAACTATGGCTACACCTTC | CASSTRTGANYGYTF | TRBJ1-2 | TRBV7-9 | - | TRBD1
TGTGCCAGCAGCAAAAGCGCCAACGACTATGGCTACACCTTC | CASSKSANDYGYTF | TRBJ1-2 | TRBV21-1 | - | -
TGTGCCAGCAGTCCGGACAGATCCCTCGGGGAGCTGTTTTTT | CASSPDRSLGELFF | TRBJ2-2 | TRBV28 | - | -
TGTGCCAGTACCCTAGGAGGGAGGGGCATTCAGTACTTC | CASTLGGRGIQYF | TRBJ2-4 | TRBV19 | - | TRBD2
TGTGCCAGCAGCCAAGAACAGGGCAGCTATGGCTACACCTTC | CASSQEQGSYGYTF | TRBJ1-2 | TRBV4-2 | - | -
TGCGCCAGCAGCTTGTCAACTAACACTGAAGCTTTCTTT | CASSLSTNTEAFF | TRBJ1-1 | TRBV5-1 | - | -
TGTGCCAGCAGCGTAGGAGGTTCAACTAATGAAAAACTGTTTTTT | CASSVGGSTNEKLFF | TRBJ1-4 | TRBV9 | - | -
TGCAGCGTTGGGAAGTACCGCCGGGCTAGCGGGAGGCCGACGAACTCCTACAATGAGCAGTTCTTC | CSVGKYRRASGRPTNSYNEQFF | TRBJ2-1 | TRBV29-1 | - | TRBD2